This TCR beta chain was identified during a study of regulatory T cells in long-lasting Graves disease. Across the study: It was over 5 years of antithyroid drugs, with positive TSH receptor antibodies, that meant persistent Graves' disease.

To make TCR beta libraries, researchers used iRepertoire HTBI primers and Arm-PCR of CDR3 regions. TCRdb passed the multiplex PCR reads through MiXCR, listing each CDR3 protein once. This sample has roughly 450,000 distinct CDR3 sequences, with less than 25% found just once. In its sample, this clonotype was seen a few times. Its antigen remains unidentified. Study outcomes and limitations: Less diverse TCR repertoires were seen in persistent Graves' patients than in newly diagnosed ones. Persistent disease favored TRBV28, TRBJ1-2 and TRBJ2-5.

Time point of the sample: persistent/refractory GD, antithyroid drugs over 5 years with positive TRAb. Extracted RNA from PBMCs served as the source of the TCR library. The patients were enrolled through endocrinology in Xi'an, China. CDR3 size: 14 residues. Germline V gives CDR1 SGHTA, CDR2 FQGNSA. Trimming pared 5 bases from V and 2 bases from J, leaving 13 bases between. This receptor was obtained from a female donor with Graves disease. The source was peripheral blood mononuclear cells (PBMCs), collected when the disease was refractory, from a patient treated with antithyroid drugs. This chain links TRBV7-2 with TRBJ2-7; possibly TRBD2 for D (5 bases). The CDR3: CASSRPEGPYEQYF. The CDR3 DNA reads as TGTGCCAGCAGCCGCCCCGAGGGCCCCTACGAGCAGTACTTC.